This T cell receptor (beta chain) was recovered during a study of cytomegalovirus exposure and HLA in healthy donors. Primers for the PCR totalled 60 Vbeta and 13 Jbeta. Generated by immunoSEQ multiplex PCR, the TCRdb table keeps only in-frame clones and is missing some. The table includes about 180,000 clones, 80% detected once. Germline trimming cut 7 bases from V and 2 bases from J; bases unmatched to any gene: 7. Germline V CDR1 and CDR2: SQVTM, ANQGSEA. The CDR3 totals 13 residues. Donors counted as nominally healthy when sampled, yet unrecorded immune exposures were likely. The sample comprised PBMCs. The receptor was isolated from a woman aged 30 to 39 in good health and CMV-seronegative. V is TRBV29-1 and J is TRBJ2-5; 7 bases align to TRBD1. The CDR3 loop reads CSAGRGQQETQYF. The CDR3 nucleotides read TGCAGCGCGGGACGGGGACAGCAAGAGACCCAGTACTTC.